This TCR beta chain appears in the sequencing data of a study of blood T cell repertoires in COVID-19. Study information: From the United States, Italy and Spain came samples of acute and convalescent COVID-19. Sample material is recorded as cDNA or gDNA derived from T cells, B-cell-depleted T cells, or PBMCs.

As handled by the study authors: Counts of nucleated cells, estimated from reference gene primer amplification, were obtained. Method: immunoSEQ multiplex PCR; TCRdb's copy keeps in-frame clones and lacks some. The V and J calls and the clone size are those of that table, but D and trimming were determined from the DNA. The sample lists nearly 50,000 clones, about nine tenths occurring once. While infection was still active, Seattle patients were enrolled and then followed longitudinally. V lost 7 bases to trimming and J lost 3 bases; unmatched junction nucleotides: 14. CDR3 length: 16 amino acids. Germline V gene lookup returns CDR1 LNHDA and CDR2 SQIVND (reference sequence).

The source of this sequence is a woman aged 80 or over with COVID-19, enrolled during active disease. V usage is TRBV19 and J usage is TRBJ1-1, with 7 bases that match TRBD1. Source material: peripheral blood. CDR3 nucleotide sequence: TGTGCCAGTACCTTATCTCCGGGACAGAGGTACACTGAAGCTTTCTTT. This translates into CASTLSPGQRYTEAFF.